The 2 T cell receptor beta chains listed next were all sequenced from one sample in a study of T cells in Graves' hyperthyroidism and ophthalmopathy. Amplified regions were TCR beta CDR3 sequences from RNA transcripts. The HTBI primer set was used in a first-round RT-PCR of the TCR CDR3. TCRdb itself ran the multiplex PCR reads through MiXCR, one entry per CDR3 protein. The repertoire consists of under 40,000 distinct CDR3 sequences, with 40% to 65% occurring once and the leading ten covering roughly 25%. Material for sequencing was blood. The receptors were gathered from a woman aged 35 to 49 with Graves' ophthalmopathy.

V gene TRBV20-1 combines with J gene TRBJ2-5; TRBD1 is a possible D gene (6 bases). The germline V and J ends were trimmed by 1 base and 3 bases, with 15 bases remaining between them. The CDR3 runs to 15 residues. CDR1 and CDR2 from the germline V gene are DFQATT and SNEGSKA (reference sequence). CDR3 protein: CSARGDRNTEETQYF. The CDR3 DNA reads TGCAGTGCTAGAGGCGACAGGAACACTGAAGAGACCCAGTACTTC.

This clonotype was detected many times. This chain links TRBV27 with TRBJ2-5, with 7 bases aligning to TRBD1. Germline V gives CDR1 MNHEY, CDR2 SMNVEV (reference sequence). This CDR3 region has 14 residues. After removal of 5 bases from V and 3 bases from J, the junction contained 6 bases not matched to a gene. CDR3 coding DNA: TGTGCCAGCAGTCCCCGGGACAGTAAAGAGACCCAGTACTTC. Amino acids: CASSPRDSKETQYF.